One sample yielded the 7 T cell receptor beta chains listed below, sequenced in a study of T cell responses to AZD1222 COVID-19 vaccine. The protocol was immunoSEQ multiplex PCR, while the TCRdb copy is restricted to in-frame clones and leaves out a portion. The sample shows about 83,000 clones, about 83% of them seen only once. Sequences were derived from peripheral blood, sampled on day 0 of AZD1222 vaccination. The receptors come from an adult in good health.

This chain links TRBV2 with TRBJ2-1, with D unresolved. V lost 5 bases, J lost 10 bases, and 9 bases lay in between. Germline V gives CDR1 SNHLY, CDR2 FYNNEI. This CDR3 has 11 amino acids. The CDR3 bases are TGTGCCAGCAGTCCTGGATGGGAGCAGTTCTTC. Its protein is CASSPGWEQFF.

The rearrangement links TRBV3-1 (or the pseudogene TRBV3-2) to TRBJ1-1; D possibly corresponds to TRBD1 (6 bases). Trimming removed 3 bases from V and 1 base from J, with 9 bases in between. This CDR3 spans 14 amino acids. Germline values: CDR1 LGHDT, CDR2 YNNKEL (reference sequence). The CDR3 region has the DNA TGTGCCAGCAGCCAGCTGGGACAGAACACTGAAGCTTTCTTT. It encodes CASSQLGQNTEAFF.

This rearrangement joins TRBV19 to TRBJ2-1; D possibly corresponds to TRBD1 (5 bases). The germline V and J ends were trimmed by 5 bases and 6 bases, with 8 bases remaining between them. Germline CDR1 and CDR2: LNHDA and SQIVND (reference sequence). The CDR3 loop spans 12 amino acids. Written as DNA, the CDR3 is TGTGCCAGTAGTGGCAGGGTCAATGAGCAGTTCTTC. The encoded protein is CASSGRVNEQFF.

The chain links TRBV4-3 to TRBJ2-5; 12 bases match TRBD2. The CDR3 extends over 17 amino acids. J lost 5 bases, V lost 2 bases, and 9 bases had no gene match. From germline, CDR1 is LGHNA and CDR2 YSLEER. The CDR3 bases are TGCGCCAGCAGCCAACAAATTCGACTAGCGGGAGATGAGACCCAGTACTTC. Its translation: CASSQQIRLAGDETQYF.

The V call is TRBV11-2, the J call TRBJ2-1; tentative D call: TRBD2 (5 bases). The germline V gene has CDR1 SGHAT and CDR2 FQNNGV. The CDR3 is 14 residues long. Trimming removed 4 bases from V and 0 bases from J, with 7 bases in between. CDR3 region: CASSYAGSYNEQFF. CDR3 bases: TGTGCCAGCAGCTACGCGGGCTCCTACAATGAGCAGTTCTTC.

The chain employs TRBV19 and TRBJ1-2, with 12 bases that match TRBD1. Germline-derived CDR1 and CDR2 are LNHDA and SQIVND (reference sequence). Losses at the gene ends were 7 bases for V and 6 bases for J; bases not matched to a gene: 15. This CDR3 contains 17 residues. The CDR3: CASTLAGTGGGIDGYTF. The CDR3 DNA reads TGTGCCAGTACCCTAGCCGGGACAGGGGGCGGTATTGATGGCTACACCTTC.

This chain joins TRBV15 and TRBJ2-4; D remains unclear. The germline V and J ends were trimmed by 1 base and 8 bases, with 12 bases remaining between them. This CDR3 has 14 residues. CDR1 is LNHNV and CDR2 is YYDKDF in the germline V gene (reference sequence). The CDR3 DNA is TGTGCCACCAGCAGAGCGGGCCCCACGGACATTCAGTACTTC. This sequence encodes CATSRAGPTDIQYF.